This TCR beta chain was captured by sequencing in a study of T cell responses to AZD1222 COVID-19 vaccine. Measured with immunoSEQ multiplex PCR; TCRdb has only the in-frame clones, and not every one. The sample has about 120,000 clones, more than 70% seen once; the top ten hold 17%. Germline CDR1 reads LGHDT; CDR2 reads YNNKEL (reference sequence). The CDR3 contains 16 residues. V gave up 6 bases and J gave up 7 bases, with 21 bases separating them. Notes on the study in general: Mostly white British, mostly female donors; authors suggested clonal diversity may be underestimated. At baseline, just a handful of AZD1222 recipients tested seropositive. Dominant at 160-218 and 743-854, vaccine-associated CD4 TCRs also spanned spike. Repertoires were sampled only after the peak T cell response.

On this clone: Its antigen is unidentified.

The chain recombines TRBV3-1 (or the pseudogene TRBV3-2) with TRBJ2-2, with D maybe TRBD1 (6 bases). The source is an adult who received the AZD1222 COVID-19 vaccine. Sequences were derived from peripheral blood, sampled 28 days after the second AZD1222 dose. Written as DNA, the CDR3 is TGTGCCAGCAGTCCTCCGGGACACATAAAGGGCGGGGAGCTGTTTTTT. Protein sequence: CASSPPGHIKGGELFF.